This TCR beta chain stems from a study of OX40 agonist ivuxolimab in advanced cancers. Study-level background: Subjects had a mean age of approximately 60 years, with a range of 23 to 79; about 83% were male. A history of anti-PD-1, anti-PD-L1 or anti-CTLA-4 therapy was acceptable, and 30% to 45% had some.

Sequencing used immunoSEQ multiplex PCR; TCRdb keeps in-frame clones, though not all of them. The table shows more than 35,000 clones, with about 89% occurring only once. This clonotype was sampled from an adult with an advanced solid tumor such as melanoma, head and neck, liver or kidney cancer. Sequencing used CD4+ or CD8+ T cells sorted from blood, obtained in a trial of the OX40 agonist ivuxolimab.

The CDR3 loop is CASSFRANGYTF. The CDR3 bases are TGTGCCAGCAGTTTTAGAGCAAATGGCTACACCTTC. The V and J genes are TRBV6-9 and TRBJ1-2; D unclear. Germline CDR1 reads MNHGY; CDR2 reads SVAAGI. The CDR3 is 12 residues long. V lost 4 bases and J lost 6, with 9 bases in between.